These T cell receptor beta chains were read from a single sample in a study of regulatory T cells in long-lasting Graves disease. TCRdb re-derived calls from the multiplex PCR reads in MiXCR, one entry per CDR3 protein. The sample contains some 560,000 distinct CDR3 sequences, 15% to 20% of which appear only once. This sample was shared with a second study, whose subject was T cells in Graves' hyperthyroidism and ophthalmopathy.

Source: peripheral blood mononuclear cells (PBMCs), taken at new diagnosis, from a patient treated with antithyroid drugs. Source of these receptors: a woman in her forties or fifties with Graves disease. The CDR3 runs from the conserved cysteine through the conserved F or W. The D gene is left open where the match is weak. Size values are once, few and many counts, or a class for expanded clones, and some rows have none.

cdr3_aa cdr3_nt v_call d_call j_call clone_size
CASSTAGQGVSDTQYF TGTGCCAGCAGTACGGCGGGACAGGGGGTTTCAGATACGCAGTATTTT TRBV3-1 TRBD1 TRBJ2-3 .
CASKAPGINQPQHF TGTGCCAGCAAAGCGCCGGGGATAAATCAGCCCCAGCATTTT TRBV2 . TRBJ1-5 many
CATSDTIGGTGELFF TGTGCCACCAGTGATACTATTGGGGGGACCGGGGAGCTGTTTTTT TRBV24-1 . TRBJ2-2 .
CAITAGNSSHEQYF TGTGCCATCACCGCAGGCAACAGCTCCCACGAGCAGTACTTC TRBV10-3 . TRBJ2-7 .
CASSVGDRLYNEQFF TGTGCCAGCAGCGTAGGGGACAGGCTATACAATGAGCAGTTCTTC TRBV9 TRBD1 TRBJ2-1 .
CASSLAGGAGNQPQHF TGTGCCAGCAGCTTAGCCGGGGGGGCTGGCAATCAGCCCCAGCATTTT TRBV7-4 . TRBJ1-5 few
CASSVLQGGGANVLTF TGTGCCAGCAGCGTCTTACAGGGGGGCGGGGCCAACGTCCTGACTTTC TRBV9 TRBD1 TRBJ2-6 .
CASSQVGGRTGELFF TGTGCCAGCAGCCAAGTCGGGGGACGCACCGGGGAGCTGTTTTTT TRBV3-1 . TRBJ2-2 .
CASSLGSGQRTDTQYF TGTGCCAGCAGTTTAGGATCCGGACAACGCACAGATACGCAGTATTTT TRBV28 . TRBJ2-3 .
CASSLVLRQTAFF TGTGCCAGCAGCTTAGTCCTGCGGCAGACAGCTTTCTTT TRBV11-2 . TRBJ1-1 many
CASSYSSGVYGYTF TGTGCCAGCAGTTACTCGAGCGGGGTCTATGGCTACACCTTC TRBV6-2/TRBV6-3 . TRBJ1-2 many
CASSFSGAEAFF TGTGCCAGCAGTTTTTCGGGGGCTGAAGCTTTCTTT TRBV27 . TRBJ1-1 .
CASSKQAPRKNLQETQYF TGTGCCAGCAGCAAACAGGCCCCTCGAAAGAACCTCCAAGAGACCCAGTACTTC TRBV6-1 . TRBJ2-5 many
CASSFRGTVENNQPQHF TGTGCCAGTAGTTTCCGGGGGACGGTCGAGAACAATCAGCCCCAGCATTTT TRBV19 . TRBJ1-5 .
CASTDTGGNQPQHF TGTGCCAGTACCGACACAGGAGGCAATCAGCCCCAGCATTTT TRBV19 . TRBJ1-5 few
CASSHPTPMNTEAFF TGCGCCAGCAGCCACCCGACTCCTATGAACACTGAAGCTTTCTTT TRBV4-1 . TRBJ1-1 once
CASSLRTNTQYF TGTGCCAGCAGCCTCAGGACAAATACGCAGTATTTT TRBV6-1 . TRBJ2-3 many
CASSLAPDRGREQSF TGTGCCAGCAGTTTAGCGCCGGACAGGGGCCGTGAGCAGTCCTTC TRBV12-3/TRBV12-4 TRBD1 TRBJ2-1 .
CASSQPGRWHEKLFF TGTGCCAGCAGCCAGCCGGGACGGTGGCATGAAAAACTGTTTTTT TRBV3-1 . TRBJ1-4 many
CASSLHRGRSRYNEQFF TGTGCCAGCAGCTTACACAGGGGGCGTAGCCGATACAATGAGCAGTTCTTC TRBV7-9 TRBD1 TRBJ2-1 many
CASSLFGIETQYF TGTGCCAGCAGTTTGTTCGGGATAGAGACCCAGTACTTC TRBV12-3/TRBV12-4 . TRBJ2-5 many
CASSLTGTGVSRNTGELFF TGTGCCAGCAGCCTCACCGGGACAGGGGTTTCGAGGAACACCGGGGAGCTGTTTTTT TRBV7-3 TRBD1 TRBJ2-2 .
CASSLVPGQVGAYNSPLHF TGTGCCAGCAGCCTAGTCCCGGGACAGGTCGGGGCCTATAATTCACCCCTCCACTTT TRBV7-2 TRBD1 TRBJ1-6 many
CAIRGTGGNSPLHF TGTGCCATCAGGGGGACAGGGGGTAATTCACCCCTCCACTTT TRBV10-3 TRBD1 TRBJ1-6 many
CSVHGQGGTEAFF TGCAGCGTCCACGGACAGGGAGGGACTGAAGCTTTCTTT TRBV29-1 TRBD1 TRBJ1-1 few
CASKGAGTGELFF TGTGCCAGCAAGGGGGCAGGCACCGGGGAGCTGTTTTTT TRBV5-8 TRBD1 TRBJ2-2 .
CASGNSGQGSSGANVLTF TGTGCCAGCGGGAACTCGGGACAGGGAAGTTCTGGGGCCAACGTCCTGACTTTC TRBV12-3/TRBV12-4 TRBD1 TRBJ2-6 few
CASNLTPQGSSYNSPLHF TGTGCCAGCAATTTAACCCCGCAGGGGAGCTCCTATAATTCACCCCTCCACTTT TRBV12-3/TRBV12-4 . TRBJ1-6 .
CAWTPLLRWNTEAFF TGTGCCTGGACCCCCCTCCTCCGGTGGAACACTGAAGCTTTCTTT TRBV30 . TRBJ1-1 few
CASSYSLSGGSTGELFF TGTGCCAGCAGTTACTCGCTTAGCGGGGGTTCCACCGGGGAGCTGTTTTTT TRBV6-5 TRBD2 TRBJ2-2 few
CSAAKTSGVYEQYF TGCAGTGCTGCCAAGACTAGCGGGGTCTACGAGCAGTACTTC TRBV20-1 TRBD2 TRBJ2-7 many
CASSPRTSGGTGELFF TGTGCCAGCAGTCCTCGGACTAGCGGGGGCACCGGGGAGCTGTTTTTT TRBV6-1 TRBD2 TRBJ2-2 few
CASSPPLGADEQFF TGTGCCAGCAGTCCACCGTTGGGGGCAGATGAGCAGTTCTTC TRBV6-1 . TRBJ2-1 many
CASSLAVGKGYEQYF TGCGCCAGCAGCTTGGCGGTAGGGAAGGGCTACGAGCAGTACTTC TRBV5-1 . TRBJ2-7 .
CASSLGADSTDTQYF TGCGCCAGCAGCTTGGGGGCAGATTCCACAGATACGCAGTATTTT TRBV5-1 . TRBJ2-3 many
CASSSTGLLTGELFF TGTGCCAGCTCATCTACAGGGTTACTCACCGGGGAGCTGTTTTTT TRBV18 . TRBJ2-2 .
CASSLGVTEAFF TGTGCCAGCAGCCTCGGTGTTACTGAAGCTTTCTTT TRBV11-2 . TRBJ1-1 many
CAWSVGLENSPLHF TGTGCCTGGAGTGTAGGACTGGAAAATTCACCCCTCCACTTT TRBV30 . TRBJ1-6 .
CASTSIPVGVSNTEAFF TGTGCCAGCACCTCAATACCTGTCGGGGTCTCGAACACTGAAGCTTTCTTT TRBV2 . TRBJ1-1 many
CASSQGGGRSPLHF TGTGCCTCCTCGCAGGGAGGGGGCAGGTCACCCCTCCACTTT TRBV30 TRBD1 TRBJ1-6 many
CASSQGDRPAEGYTF TGTGCCAGCAGCCAAGGGGACAGGCCCGCGGAAGGCTACACCTTC TRBV4-2 TRBD1 TRBJ1-2 .
CASSYAGGPTGAFF TGTGCCAGCAGTTACGCCGGGGGGCCAACTGGAGCTTTCTTT TRBV6-5 . TRBJ1-1 many
CASSPRTLSEQYF TGTGCCAGCAGCCCACGGACGTTGAGCGAGCAGTACTTC TRBV9 . TRBJ2-7 .
CASSPPEVKNIQYF TGTGCCAGCTCACCACCGGAAGTTAAAAACATTCAGTACTTC TRBV18 . TRBJ2-4 many
CASGLPLQGTGELFF TGTGCTAGTGGTTTGCCTCTCCAGGGTACCGGGGAGCTGTTTTTT TRBV12-5 . TRBJ2-2 few
CASSSDGGARTGELFF TGTGCCAGCAGCTCCGACGGGGGGGCCCGCACCGGGGAGCTGTTTTTT TRBV5-5 TRBD2 TRBJ2-2 few
CAWSESSESSPLHF TGTGCCTGGAGTGAGTCCTCCGAGAGTTCACCCCTCCACTTT TRBV30 . TRBJ1-6 few
CASSPRTQETQYF TGTGCCAGCTCACCAAGGACCCAAGAGACCCAGTACTTC TRBV18 . TRBJ2-5 many
CAISEPEGTEAFF TGTGCCATCAGTGAGCCCGAGGGGACTGAAGCTTTCTTT TRBV10-3 . TRBJ1-1 few
CASSYGGGYEQFF TGTGCCAGCTCATACGGCGGGGGCTATGAGCAGTTCTTC TRBV2 . TRBJ2-1 .
CASSLAPGARLAKAETQYF TGTGCCAGCAGCTTAGCCCCCGGGGCAAGGCTAGCGAAGGCGGAGACCCAGTACTTC TRBV7-9 . TRBJ2-5 .
CASSEIIIQGAGETQYF TGTGCCAGCAGCGAAATTATTATACAGGGGGCCGGGGAGACCCAGTACTTC TRBV6-1 TRBD1 TRBJ2-5 many
CSARPPGQLYGYTF TGCAGTGCTAGGCCTCCGGGACAGCTCTATGGCTACACCTTC TRBV20-1 TRBD1 TRBJ1-2 many
CASSLVGVDRGPITDTQYF TGTGCCAGCAGCTTAGTAGGGGTAGACAGGGGGCCTATCACAGATACGCAGTATTTT TRBV11-3 TRBD1 TRBJ2-3 few
CASRERTSAQETQYF TGTGCCAGCAGGGAAAGGACTAGCGCTCAAGAGACCCAGTACTTC TRBV6-2/TRBV6-3 TRBD2 TRBJ2-5 many